The source of this TCR beta chain is a study of shared clonotypes between healthy human individuals. Replicate sorted-subset PCRs were loaded with around 0.2 ug DNA, 30,000 to 35,000 T cell genomes. Assay used: immunoSEQ multiplex PCR; TCRdb lists only in-frame clones, some missing. Seen here are 190,000 or so clones, about 68% observed once, and the top ten hold roughly a tenth. V dropped 3 bases and J dropped 4 bases, with 16 bases sitting between them. Germline-derived CDR1 and CDR2 are SGHVS and FNYEAQ. This CDR3 has 15 amino acids. Study findings and constraints: Expectations were that clonotype sharing among donors would be affected by sequencing depth.

This clone has only one observation. Antigen: not known. Specimen: memory CD4+ T cells sorted from blood. Sample subset: CD45RA-negative fraction. This rearrangement joins TRBV7-6 to TRBJ2-7, with D possibly being TRBD1 or TRBD2 (5 bases each). The sequence derives from a man under 40 in good health. CDR3 in DNA: TGTGCCAGCAGCTTGGACGGGACGGAAAATTACGAGCAGTACTTC. It specifies CASSLDGTENYEQYF.